The 4 T cell receptor beta chains below were found in one sample sequenced in a study of blood T cell repertoires in COVID-19. This table comes from immunoSEQ multiplex PCR, and its TCRdb copy is limited to in-frame clones, with some not included. The data show 140,000 to 150,000 clones, around 89% seen once. Sequenced material: PBMCs or T cells enriched from blood (not recorded which). The receptors were sampled from a woman in her thirties with acute COVID-19.

The chain has TRBV19 and TRBJ2-2; 9 bases map to TRBD2. The ends lost 5 bases at V and 2 bases at J; junction bases unmatched: 9. The germline V gene has CDR1 LNHDA and CDR2 SQIVND (reference sequence). This CDR3 region has 17 residues. The CDR3 reads CASSSLILAGNTGELFF. CDR3 DNA sequence: TGTGCCAGTAGTTCCCTAATACTAGCGGGTAACACCGGGGAGCTGTTTTTT. The entire variable domain, with the rest obtained from reference TRBV19 and TRBJ2-2, is as follows: DGGITQSPKYLFRKEGQNVTLSCEQNLNHDAMYWYRQDPGQGLRLIYYSQIVNDFQKGDIAEGYSVSREKKESFPLTVTSAQKNPTAFYLCASSSLILAGNTGELFFGEGSRLTVL.

The CDR3 loop is CASSSGWTSGINEQFF. Written as DNA, the CDR3 is TGTGCCAGCAGCTCGGGCTGGACTAGCGGGATCAATGAGCAGTTCTTC. The rearrangement joins TRBV11-2 to TRBJ2-1, with 12 bases fitting TRBD2. Per germline, CDR1 SGHAT and CDR2 FQNNGV. Trimming removed 4 bases from V and 6 bases from J; junction bases left unmatched: 7. The CDR3 extends over 16 amino acids.

The chain recombines TRBV19 with TRBJ1-1, with 8 bases identical to TRBD1. From germline, CDR1 is LNHDA and CDR2 SQIVND (reference sequence). V lost 3 bases, J lost 0 bases, and 9 bases stayed unmatched. This CDR3 is 17 amino acids long. The CDR3 loop is CASSIRQGNEVNTEAFF. The CDR3 DNA sequence: TGTGCCAGTAGTATCCGACAGGGGAATGAGGTGAACACTGAAGCTTTCTTT.

This clone was recorded once. Other DNA sequences in the sample encode the same CDR3. The rearrangement joins TRBV30 to TRBJ1-5; D is uncertain. Germline assignment: CDR1 GTSNPN and CDR2 SVGIG (reference sequence). This CDR3 has 13 amino acids. V gave up 1 base and J gave up 2 bases, with 6 bases separating them. CDR3 loop: CAWSAGGNQPQHF. The CDR3 coding sequence is TGTGCCTGGAGTGCAGGTGGCAATCAGCCCCAGCATTTT.